These 10 T cell receptor beta chains originate from one sample sequenced in a study of T cell repertoires in cytomegalovirus infection. MiXCR, applied by TCRdb to the reads, yields one record per CDR3 protein. Of around 39,000 distinct CDR3 sequences in the sample, roughly 54% were seen once. Their antigens remain unidentified. Sequenced here: CD8+ T cells from cultured PBMCs, sampled from culture after CMV antigen stimulation. The receptors originated from a human donor in good health (CMV status not recorded). Some clones in this sample may be carry-over from other donors' samples.

The V gene is TRBV7-9, the J gene TRBJ2-7, with TRBD1 matching 8 bases. Germline trimming cut 5 bases from V and 4 bases from J; bases unmatched to any gene: 7. CDR1 SEHNR and CDR2 FQNEAQ come from the germline V gene (reference sequence). This CDR3 is built from 14 residues. The CDR3 loop is CASSAPGQEYEQYF. In DNA, the CDR3 is TGTGCCAGCAGCGCTCCGGGACAGGAGTACGAGCAGTACTTC.

This clonotype appeared a single time. This chain links TRBV18 with TRBJ1-5, with TRBD1 as a possible D gene (5 bases). V shed 3 bases and J shed 7 bases, with 13 bases lying between them. Germline V gives CDR1 KGHSH, CDR2 LQKENI. The CDR3 is 14 amino acids. CDR3 loop: CASSPWDDRQPQHF. DNA for the CDR3: TGTGCCAGCTCACCCTGGGACGACCGACAGCCCCAGCATTTT.

V and J are TRBV7-3 and TRBJ2-7; 10 bases line up with TRBD2. Germline loops: CDR1 SGHTA, CDR2 FQGTGA. Germline trimming cut 7 bases from V and 5 bases from J; bases unmatched to any gene: 11. The length of the CDR3 is 15 residues. The CDR3 DNA reads TGTGCCAGCAACCAAGGTTGGCTAGCGGGAGACGAGCAGTACTTC. Its translation: CASNQGWLAGDEQYF.

The CDR3 DNA reads TGTGCCAGCAGTTTTAGGACAGGAGATGGCTACACCTTC. Its translation is CASSFRTGDGYTF. This chain joins TRBV27 and TRBJ1-2; 7 bases map to TRBD1. The germline gives CDR1 MNHEY, CDR2 SMNVEV (reference sequence). Unmatched junction bases numbered 4, after V lost 3 bases and J lost 6 bases. The CDR3 consists of 13 residues.

The chain employs TRBV7-2 and TRBJ1-6; D not certain. The CDR3 totals 16 residues. The germline gives CDR1 SGHTA, CDR2 FQGNSA. The V gene lost 1 base and the J gene lost 6 bases, with 13 bases spanning the gap. The CDR3 sequence is CASSLESWGGNSPLHF. CDR3 nucleotides: TGTGCCAGCAGCTTAGAGTCTTGGGGTGGTAATTCACCCCTCCACTTT.

The chain is built from TRBV11-3 and TRBJ2-2; no clear D gene. Trimming shortened V by 2 bases and J by 0 bases, and 4 bases separated the two germline ends. Germline values: CDR1 SGHNT, CDR2 YENEEA. The CDR3 is made up of 14 amino acids. The CDR3 here is CASSLTANTGELFF. CDR3 nucleotides: TGTGCCAGCAGCTTAACAGCGAACACCGGGGAGCTGTTTTTT.

This clonotype appeared a few times. This chain connects TRBV7-8 to TRBJ2-5, with 12 bases aligning to TRBD2. The ends lost 10 bases at V and 0 bases at J; junction bases unmatched: 3. The CDR3 totals 14 residues. The V gene's germline CDR1 is SGHVS and CDR2 FQNEAQ. The CDR3 is CAIRTSGDQETQYF. For the CDR3, the DNA is TGTGCCATCCGGACTAGCGGGGACCAAGAGACCCAGTACTTC.

This chain uses TRBV28 with TRBJ2-5; TRBD1 aligns across 8 bases. V shed 5 bases and J 1 base; nucleotides not matched to a gene: 6. This CDR3 region has 15 residues. Germline assignment: CDR1 MDHEN and CDR2 SYDVKM. The CDR3 loop is CASSEGQALQETQYF. The CDR3 DNA follows: TGTGCCAGCAGTGAGGGACAGGCCCTCCAAGAGACCCAGTACTTC.

The rearrangement links TRBV7-6 to TRBJ2-5; 10 bases match TRBD2. V shed 5 bases, J shed 7 bases, and the junction held 7 bases outside the gene matches. This CDR3 is built from 14 residues. Germline loops: CDR1 SGHVS, CDR2 FNYEAQ. For the CDR3, the DNA is TGTGCCAGCAGCCCCGAGCGGGAGGGTCGGACCCAGTACTTC. Encoded protein: CASSPEREGRTQYF.

The chain has TRBV7-4 and TRBJ2-7; the match to TRBD1 covers 10 bases. Germline V gives CDR1 SGHVT, CDR2 SQSDAQ. This CDR3 is built from 14 residues. V shed 5 bases and J 3 bases; nucleotides not matched to a gene: 4. CDR3 protein: CASSHRDRGYEQYF. CDR3 bases: TGTGCCAGCAGCCACCGGGACAGGGGCTACGAGCAGTACTTC.